This T cell receptor (beta chain) emerged from a study of T cells after yellow fever vaccination. The CDR3 is made up of 13 amino acids. Trimming shortened V by 3 bases and J by 4 bases, and 9 bases separated the two germline ends. In germline, CDR1 is SGHVS, CDR2 FQNEAQ. Overall study findings and caveats: Overlap between CD4 and CD8 compartments was detected for a small share of clonotypes. Boosting was followed by the reappearance of most primary-vaccination clones (approximately 97% CD4, 88% CD8).

This clonotype was detected ten times or more. The antigen is undetermined. MiXCR, applied by TCRdb to the 5' RACE reads, yields one record per CDR3 protein. The top ten hold around 2.5% of the sample, which has about 130,000 distinct CDR3 sequences, 7.4% seen once. The V and J genes are TRBV7-8 and TRBJ1-2, with D possibly being TRBD1 (5 bases). The sequenced sample was CD4+ T cells sorted from PBMCs, obtained 9 to 10 days after the first yellow fever vaccination. The receptor was derived from a man aged 18 to 30 who received the YFV17D yellow fever vaccine. CDR3 DNA sequence: TGTGCCAGCAGCTTCTCTAGGGGCTATGGCTACACCTTC. This gives the protein CASSFSRGYGYTF.